This T cell receptor (beta chain) stems from a study of shared clonotypes between healthy human individuals. CDR1 and CDR2 (germline): MDHEN, SYDVKM. Trimming cost V 8 bases and J 5 bases; bases outside gene matches: 12. The CDR3 is made up of 15 amino acids. Replicate PCRs were loaded with 250 to 350 ng DNA from unsorted PBMC, around 28,000 T cell genomes. Some clones are missing from TCRdb's copy, which holds only in-frame ones; the method was immunoSEQ multiplex PCR. Found here are some 480,000 clones, 79% of them singletons; the top ten hold over 9.5%. This TCR was recovered from a woman between 40 and 50 years old in good health. Some clones in this sample may be carry-over from other donors' samples. The J gene is TRBJ2-3, the V gene TRBV28; 8 bases agree with TRBD1. Input material: PBMCs. The CDR3 DNA is TGTGCCAGCGGCTATCGACAGGGGTCAAGAGATACGCAGTATTTT. Protein product: CASGYRQGSRDTQYF. Combining the CDR3 with reference TRBV28 and TRBJ2-3 gives the whole variable domain DVKVTQSSRYLVKRTGEKVFLECVQDMDHENMFWYRQDPGLGLRLIYFSYDVKMKEKGDIPEGYSVSREKKERFSLILESASTNQTSMYLCASGYRQGSRDTQYFGPGTRLTVL.